The clone carrying this TCR beta chain has a handful of counts. Its specificity is not known. The data belong to a study of human T cells and chemical hapten exposure. The overall study: Application of 0.01% DPC to the upper back was done by patch test, with a reading at 6 days. Study findings and constraints: TCRs above 1 in 1000 frequency stayed constant with DPC sensitization.

This CDR3 region has 11 residues. Between the trimmed V and J ends, which lost 4 bases and 11 bases, there was a span of 9 bases. Unique molecular identifiers were attached to individual cDNA molecules during library preparation. One entry per CDR3 protein results from TCRdb running MiXCR on the RACE reads. The sample holds 35,000 to 45,000 distinct CDR3 sequences, more than 8.5% seen once. Time point described: patch test 2, 6 weeks after DPC sensitization. Stated treatment: therapeutic diphenylcyclopropenone sensitization with weekly scalp DPC. The chain is built from TRBV12-3 or TRBV12-4 and TRBJ2-4, with D maybe TRBD2 (5 bases). This receptor was obtained from a woman in her forties with alopecia areata. Some clones in this sample may be carry-over from other donors' samples. Sample: whole blood, taken in connection with sensitization to the hapten diphenylcyclopropenone (DPC). The CDR3 region is CASSWEPVQYF. CDR3 sequence (DNA): TGTGCCAGCAGTTGGGAGCCGGTTCAGTACTTC.